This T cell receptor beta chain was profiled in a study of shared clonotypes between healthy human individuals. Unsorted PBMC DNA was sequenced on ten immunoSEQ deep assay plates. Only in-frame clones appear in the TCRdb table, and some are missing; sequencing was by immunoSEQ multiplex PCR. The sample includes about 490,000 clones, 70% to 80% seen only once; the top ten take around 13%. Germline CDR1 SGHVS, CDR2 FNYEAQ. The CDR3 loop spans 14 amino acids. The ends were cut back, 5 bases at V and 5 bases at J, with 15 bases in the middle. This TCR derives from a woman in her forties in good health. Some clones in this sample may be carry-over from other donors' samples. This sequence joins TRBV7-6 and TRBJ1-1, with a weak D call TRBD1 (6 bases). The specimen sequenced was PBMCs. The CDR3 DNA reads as TGTGCCAGCAGCCGGACGGGGGGCGGGACTGAAGCTTTCTTT. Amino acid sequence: CASSRTGGGTEAFF.